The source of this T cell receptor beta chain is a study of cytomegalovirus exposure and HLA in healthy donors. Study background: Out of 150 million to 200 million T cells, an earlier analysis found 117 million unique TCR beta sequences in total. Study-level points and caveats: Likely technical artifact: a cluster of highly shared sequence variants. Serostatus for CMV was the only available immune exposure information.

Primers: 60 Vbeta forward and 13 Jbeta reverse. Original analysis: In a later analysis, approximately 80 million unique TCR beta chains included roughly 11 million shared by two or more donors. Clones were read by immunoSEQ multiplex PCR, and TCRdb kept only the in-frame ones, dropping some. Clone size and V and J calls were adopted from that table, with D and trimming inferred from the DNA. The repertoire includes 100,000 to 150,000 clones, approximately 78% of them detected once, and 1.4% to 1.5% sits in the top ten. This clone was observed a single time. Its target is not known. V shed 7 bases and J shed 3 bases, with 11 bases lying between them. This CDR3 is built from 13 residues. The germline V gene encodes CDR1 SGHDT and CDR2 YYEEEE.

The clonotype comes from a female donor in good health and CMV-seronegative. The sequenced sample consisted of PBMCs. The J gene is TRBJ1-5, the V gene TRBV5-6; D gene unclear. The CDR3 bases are TGTGCCAGCTCGGGAGGGTACAATCAGCCCCAGCATTTT. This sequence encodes CASSGGYNQPQHF.